This T cell receptor (beta chain) comes out of a study of cytomegalovirus exposure and HLA in healthy donors. Researchers ran the PCR with 60 Vbeta and 13 Jbeta primers. The protocol was immunoSEQ multiplex PCR, while the TCRdb copy is restricted to in-frame clones and leaves out a portion. This repertoire comprises 87,000 or so clones; its ten largest clones make up 15% to 19%. This CDR3 comprises 14 residues. Germline V lookup: CDR1 LNHDA, CDR2 SQIVND (reference sequence). Trimming stripped 4 bases from V and 6 bases from J, with 15 bases between. Study observations and caveats: Rarity marked most TCR sequences, yet some public TCRs occurred in many donors. Donors were assumed by presence/absence analyses to have roughly uniform sequencing depth.

Worth noting for this clone: What it recognizes is unknown.

This chain joins TRBV19 and TRBJ1-2; the D gene is possibly TRBD1 (5 bases). The clonotype comes from a man aged 50-60 years in good health and CMV-seropositive. Sequencing was performed on PBMCs. CDR3 residues: CASSTVGAGDGYTF. The DNA of the CDR3 is TGTGCCAGTAGTACCGTAGGGGCAGGAGATGGCTACACCTTC.